The following is a T cell receptor beta chain sequence with its context. Its antigen remains unidentified. This entry is derived from a study of cytomegalovirus exposure and HLA in healthy donors. Study results and caveats: A later analysis linked a missense DCLRE1C variant to TCR beta V- and J-gene trimming. The later analysis indicated that the majority of CMV-associated TCR beta chains appeared HLA-restricted. TCR sequences were mostly rare, though some public TCRs occurred in many donors. TRBV6-2, TRBV6-3 and other indistinguishable V segments were excluded.

Researchers ran the PCR with 60 Vbeta and 13 Jbeta primers. The protocol was immunoSEQ multiplex PCR, while the TCRdb copy is restricted to in-frame clones and leaves out a portion. This listing includes tens of thousands of clones. Germline CDR1 and CDR2: SGHVS and FQNEAQ. Trimming pared 4 bases from V and 4 bases from J, leaving 8 bases between. This CDR3 has 13 amino acids. The TCR originated in a male donor in good health and CMV-seropositive. The J gene is TRBJ1-5, the V gene TRBV7-8; D might be TRBD1 (5 bases). Sequenced material: PBMCs. CDR3 sequence (DNA): TGTGCCAGCAGCTCGGGACTTAATCAGCCCCAGCATTTT. Its protein product is CASSSGLNQPQHF. Using reference TRBV7-8 and TRBJ1-5 for the parts outside the CDR3, the full variable domain is GAGVSQSPRYKVAKRGQDVALRCDPISGHVSLFWYQQALGQGPEFLTYFQNEAQLDKSGLPSDRFFAERPEGSVSTLKIQRTQQEDSAVYLCASSSGLNQPQHFGDGTRLSIL.